This TCR beta chain is drawn from a study of shared clonotypes between healthy human individuals. Recent vaccinations or acute infections were absent in the healthy HIV-negative adult donors. Each donor was a Caucasian adult residing in Nashville, Tennessee. This clone was recorded only once. V was trimmed by 0 bases and J by 6 bases, leaving 13 bases between them. Germline values: CDR1 SGHRS, CDR2 YFSETQ. This CDR3 comprises 14 residues. The method was immunoSEQ multiplex PCR; TCRdb's version includes in-frame clones alone and lacks a portion of them. The sample contains a few million clones, roughly 93% of which appear only once.

The specimen was naive CD4+ T cells from PBMCs. Subset denoted: CD45RA+ positively selected. The sequence was obtained from a man between 18 and 29 years old in good health. Some clones in this sample may be carry-over from other donors' samples. The V gene is TRBV5-1, the J gene TRBJ2-7; TRBD1 might be the D (6 bases). CDR3 protein: CASSLEVRGVEQYF. The DNA for the CDR3 is TGCGCCAGCAGCTTGGAGGTCAGGGGAGTCGAGCAGTACTTC.